The present entry profiles one T cell receptor beta chain with its context. This specimen belongs to a study of blood T cell repertoires in COVID-19. On the study more broadly: Spain, Italy and the United States supplied samples that represented acute and convalescent COVID-19. T cells, B-cell-depleted T cells, or PBMCs provided the cDNA or gDNA that served as material.

Generated by immunoSEQ multiplex PCR, the TCRdb table keeps only in-frame clones and is missing some. This sample has 180,000 or so clones, with around 82% found just once. The CDR3 loop spans 13 amino acids. Germline V gives CDR1 SGHAT, CDR2 FQDESV (reference sequence). The ends lost 7 bases at V and 6 bases at J; junction bases unmatched: 7. The sequence was obtained from a man in his 60s who had recovered from COVID-19. The J gene is TRBJ2-3, the V gene TRBV11-1; 7 nucleotides line up with TRBD1. The source material was peripheral blood. Here the CDR3 reads CASTTGDVDTQYF. The CDR3 DNA sequence: TGTGCCAGCACCACAGGGGACGTGGATACGCAGTATTTT.